This TCR beta chain was recorded in a study of blood T cell repertoires in COVID-19. Using immunoSEQ multiplex PCR, the repertoire was profiled, and TCRdb retains in-frame clones only, with some absent. The profile shows about 270,000 clones, approximately 90% of them singletons. Trimming left V 0 bases short and J 0 bases short, with 9 bases between. Germline V gene sequence: CDR1 SGHRS, CDR2 YFSETQ. The CDR3 is made up of 16 amino acids. The sample consisted of PBMCs or T cells enriched from blood (not recorded which). The TCR comes from a woman aged 25 to 39 with acute COVID-19. The chain has TRBV5-1 and TRBJ2-2; D is undetermined. CDR3 nucleotide sequence: TGCGCCAGCAGCTTGGCCGCGGAAACGAACACCGGGGAGCTGTTTTTT. This sequence encodes CASSLAAETNTGELFF.